This passage covers 17 T cell receptor beta chains from one sample sequenced in a study of cytomegalovirus exposure and HLA in healthy donors. The PCR was carried out with 60 Vbeta primers and 13 Jbeta primers. TCRdb's copy holds only in-frame clones and misses some; the assay was immunoSEQ multiplex PCR. In the table there are about 110,000 clones, 70% of which are singletons. The specimen was PBMCs. Every receptor here comes from a man younger than 40 in good health and CMV-seropositive.

The V gene is TRBV2, the J gene TRBJ1-1; 7 bases are shared with TRBD1. The ends lost 3 bases at V and 5 bases at J; junction bases unmatched: 9. The CDR3 has 15 residues. Looked up from germline, CDR1 is SNHLY and CDR2 is FYNNEI. The CDR3 loop reads CASSDYRGPKTEAFF. The CDR3 nucleotides read TGTGCCAGCAGTGATTATAGGGGGCCGAAGACTGAAGCTTTCTTT.

The V gene is TRBV29-1, the J gene TRBJ2-1, with D possibly matching TRBD1 (7 bases). The V gene's germline CDR1 is SQVTM and CDR2 ANQGSEA. Trimming shortened V by 4 bases and J by 5 bases, and 18 bases separated the two germline ends. The CDR3 has 15 amino acids. CDR3 loop: CSVGGGGLGDNEQFF. The CDR3 coding sequence is TGCAGCGTTGGTGGAGGGGGCCTAGGGGACAATGAGCAGTTCTTC.

The chain couples TRBV7-9 to TRBJ2-5; 11 bases match TRBD2. From germline, CDR1 is SEHNR and CDR2 FQNEAQ (reference sequence). This CDR3 region has 14 residues. J lost 3 bases, V lost 8 bases, and 5 bases had no gene match. CDR3 amino acids: CASPGLAEEETQYF. The CDR3 coding sequence is TGTGCCAGCCCGGGACTAGCGGAGGAAGAGACCCAGTACTTC.

The V and J genes are TRBV7-8 and TRBJ2-5; D is possibly TRBD1 (5 bases). Germline lookup yields CDR1 SGHVS and CDR2 FQNEAQ. Trimming took 0 bases from V and 4 from J, leaving 6 bases between them. The CDR3 is 13 amino acids. This CDR3 is CASSLAGAETQYF. The CDR3 nucleotides are TGTGCCAGCAGCTTAGCTGGGGCAGAGACCCAGTACTTC.

The chain couples TRBV7-9 to TRBJ1-3, with D hard to call. Trimming took off 8 bases at V and 0 bases at J, with 8 bases between the two ends. The CDR3 runs 13 residues. In germline, CDR1 is SEHNR, CDR2 FQNEAQ (reference sequence). CDR3 sequence reads: CASGHSSGNTIYF. CDR3 sequence (DNA): TGTGCCAGCGGGCACAGCTCTGGAAACACCATATATTTT.

This clone was counted a few times. The rearrangement links TRBV19 to TRBJ2-2; 8 bases are a match to TRBD1. The junction had 4 bases not matched to a gene; V was cut back by 6 bases and J by 1 base. This CDR3 is 15 amino acids long. Germline V lookup: CDR1 LNHDA, CDR2 SQIVND (reference sequence). For the CDR3, the DNA is TGTGCCAGTAGCCCGGGACAGGTGAACACCGGGGAGCTGTTTTTT. Its translation is CASSPGQVNTGELFF.

The chain uses TRBV11-3 and TRBJ2-2, with 7 bases matching TRBD1. The germline V gene has CDR1 SGHNT and CDR2 YENEEA. The CDR3 sequence is 16 residues long. V was pared by 5 bases and J by 0 bases, with 6 bases of the junction left unmatched. The CDR3 protein is CASSPWGTANTGELFF. CDR3 bases: TGTGCCAGCAGCCCCTGGGGGACAGCGAACACCGGGGAGCTGTTTTTT. The whole variable domain, remainder taken from reference TRBV11-3 and TRBJ2-2, is EAGVVQSPRYKIIEKKQPVAFWCNPISGHNTLYWYLQNLGQGPELLIRYENEEAVDDSQLPKDRFSAERLKGVDSTLKIQPAELGDSAVYLCASSPWGTANTGELFFGEGSRLTVL.

This clone has just a few counts. This chain joins TRBV4-1 and TRBJ2-7; 7 positions agree with TRBD1. V lost 1 base, J lost 3 bases, and 3 bases stayed unmatched. CDR3 length: 14 residues. In germline, CDR1 is MGHRA, CDR2 YSYEKL. In DNA, the CDR3 is TGCGCCAGCAGCCAAGTTGCAGGGGGCTACGAGCAGTACTTC. Residues: CASSQVAGGYEQYF.

This sequence joins TRBV7-2 and TRBJ2-1; 10 bases match TRBD2. Per germline, CDR1 SGHTA and CDR2 FQGNSA. This CDR3 spans 15 amino acids. J lost 9 bases, V lost 5 bases, and 10 bases had no gene match. CDR3 sequence (DNA): TGTGCCAGCAGCCCAAGCGGGAGGGGCCGATTTGAGCAGTTCTTC. It translates to CASSPSGRGRFEQFF.

The chain combines TRBV28 with TRBJ1-1, with 9 bases aligning to TRBD1. The CDR3 consists of 18 residues. Germline V CDR1 and CDR2: MDHEN, SYDVKM. Trimming removed 5 bases from V and 3 bases from J; junction bases left unmatched: 16. CDR3 DNA sequence: TGTGCCAGCAGTGGCCATGGAGACAGGGGGAACTGGGACACTGAAGCTTTCTTT. The encoded protein is CASSGHGDRGNWDTEAFF. Drawing the rest from reference TRBV28 and TRBJ1-1, the complete variable domain is DVKVTQSSRYLVKRTGEKVFLECVQDMDHENMFWYRQDPGLGLRLIYFSYDVKMKEKGDIPEGYSVSREKKERFSLILESASTNQTSMYLCASSGHGDRGNWDTEAFFGQGTRLTVV.

This clone was detected only a few times. The chain couples TRBV7-8 to TRBJ1-2; possible D gene TRBD1, 6 bases. Germline CDR1 is SGHVS and CDR2 is FQNEAQ. Trimming cost V 1 base and J 1 base, with 19 bases left between them. CDR3 length: 18 amino acids. The CDR3 region is CASSLVVLGQGNNYGYTF. The DNA for the CDR3 is TGTGCCAGCAGCTTAGTAGTCTTAGGGCAGGGGAATAACTATGGCTACACCTTC. The full variable domain, with the rest looked up from reference TRBV7-8 and TRBJ1-2, is GAGVSQSPRYKVAKRGQDVALRCDPISGHVSLFWYQQALGQGPEFLTYFQNEAQLDKSGLPSDRFFAERPEGSVSTLKIQRTQQEDSAVYLCASSLVVLGQGNNYGYTFGSGTRLTVV.

CDR3 DNA: TGCGCCAGCAGCTTGGTGGACAGGGGCTATTACACTGAAGCTTTCTTT. This codes for CASSLVDRGYYTEAFF. The chain links TRBV5-1 to TRBJ1-1, with TRBD1 identical over 9 bases. Germline CDR1 SGHRS, CDR2 YFSETQ. The CDR3 contains 16 residues. V lost 0 bases and J lost 3; bases outside the gene matches: 6.

The chain couples TRBV30 to TRBJ1-2; D gene ambiguous. The CDR3 spans 13 residues. V shed 4 bases and J shed 5 bases, with 14 bases lying between them. Germline values: CDR1 GTSNPN, CDR2 SVGIG (reference sequence). The CDR3 DNA reads as TGTGCCTGGACCCCCGGGGATTGGTATGGCTACACCTTC. This sequence encodes CAWTPGDWYGYTF.

This clone was counted between two and nine times. The rearrangement joins TRBV27 to TRBJ1-5; 11 positions agree with TRBD1. With 5 bases clipped from V and 7 bases from J, the junction kept 10 bases outside the gene matches. CDR3 length: 16 amino acids. Germline V gives CDR1 MNHEY, CDR2 SMNVEV (reference sequence). CDR3 amino acids: CASSPIGTGGSQPQHF. For the CDR3, the DNA is TGTGCCAGCAGTCCTATCGGGACAGGGGGAAGCCAGCCCCAGCATTTT.

V usage is TRBV27 and J usage is TRBJ1-2, with 7 bases aligning to TRBD1. Looked up from germline, CDR1 is MNHEY and CDR2 is SMNVEV (reference sequence). J was trimmed by 6 bases and V by 5 bases; bases with no gene match: 6. The CDR3 is made up of 13 amino acids. CDR3 coding DNA: TGTGCCAGCAGTACCCAGGGGGTTAATGGCTACACCTTC. This codes for CASSTQGVNGYTF.

This clone was seen more than once but under ten times. This chain joins TRBV6-5 and TRBJ1-1, with TRBD1 matching 7 bases. Germline V gene lookup returns CDR1 MNHEY and CDR2 SVGAGI. This CDR3 comprises 11 residues. The V gene end was trimmed by 6 bases and the J gene end by 8 bases; junction bases not matched to a gene: 3. As DNA, the CDR3 is TGTGCCAGCAGCCGACAGGGAGAAGCTTTCTTT. Translating it yields CASSRQGEAFF.

This clone was recorded only once. The chain has TRBV25-1 and TRBJ1-1, with D possibly TRBD1 on 5 matching bases. Germline V gene data show CDR1 as MGHDK and CDR2 as SYGVNS. V shed 0 bases and J shed 11 bases, with 16 bases lying between them. The CDR3 sequence is 14 residues long. This CDR3 reads CASSEYFPGGEAFF. The CDR3 DNA reads as TGTGCCAGCAGTGAATATTTTCCCGGGGGTGAGGCTTTCTTT.